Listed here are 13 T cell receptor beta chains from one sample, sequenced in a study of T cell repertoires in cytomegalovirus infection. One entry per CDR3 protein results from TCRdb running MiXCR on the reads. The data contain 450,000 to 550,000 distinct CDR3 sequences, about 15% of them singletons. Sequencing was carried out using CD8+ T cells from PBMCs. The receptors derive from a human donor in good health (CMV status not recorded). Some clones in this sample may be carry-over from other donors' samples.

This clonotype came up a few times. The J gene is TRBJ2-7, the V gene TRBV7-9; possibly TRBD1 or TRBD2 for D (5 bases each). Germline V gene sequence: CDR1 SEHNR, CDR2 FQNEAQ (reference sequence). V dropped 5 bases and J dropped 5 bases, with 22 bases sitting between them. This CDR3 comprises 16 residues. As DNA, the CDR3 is TGTGCCAGCAGCCGCCGCCTCGGACTGGGACCCAACGAGCAGTACTTC. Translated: CASSRRLGLGPNEQYF. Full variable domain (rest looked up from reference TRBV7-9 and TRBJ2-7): DTGVSQNPRHKITKRGQNVTFRCDPISEHNRLYWYRQTLGQGPEFLTYFQNEAQLEKSRLLSDRFSAERPKGSFSTLEIQRTEQGDSAMYLCASSRRLGLGPNEQYFGPGTRLTVT.

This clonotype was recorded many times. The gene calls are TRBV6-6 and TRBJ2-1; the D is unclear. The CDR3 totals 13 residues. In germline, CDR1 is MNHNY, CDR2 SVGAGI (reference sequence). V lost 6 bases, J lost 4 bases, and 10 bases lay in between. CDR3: CASRRPLYNEQFF. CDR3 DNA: TGTGCCAGCAGGAGACCCCTATACAATGAGCAGTTCTTC.

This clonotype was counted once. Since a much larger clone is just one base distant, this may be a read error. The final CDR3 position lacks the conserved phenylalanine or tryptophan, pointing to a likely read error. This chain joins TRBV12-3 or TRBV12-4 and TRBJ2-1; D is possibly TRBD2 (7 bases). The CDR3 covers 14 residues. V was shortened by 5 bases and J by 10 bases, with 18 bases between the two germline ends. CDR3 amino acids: CASSHSQGGMEQFL. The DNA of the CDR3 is TGTGCCAGCAGTCATTCACAGGGAGGGATGGAGCAGTTCTTA.

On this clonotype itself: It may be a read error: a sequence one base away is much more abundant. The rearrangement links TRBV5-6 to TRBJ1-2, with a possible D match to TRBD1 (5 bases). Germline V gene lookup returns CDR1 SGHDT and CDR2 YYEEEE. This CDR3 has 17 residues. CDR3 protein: CASSLAGRAAGDYGCTF. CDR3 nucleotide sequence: TGTGCCAGCAGCTTGGCAGGGAGAGCGGCGGGGGACTATGGCTGCACCTTC.

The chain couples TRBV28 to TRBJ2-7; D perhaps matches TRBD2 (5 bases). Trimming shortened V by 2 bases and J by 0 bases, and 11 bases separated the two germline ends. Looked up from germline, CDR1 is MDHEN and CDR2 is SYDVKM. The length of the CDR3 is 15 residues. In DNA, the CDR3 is TGTGCCAGCAGTTTAAGTGGACTGACCTCCTACGAGCAGTACTTC. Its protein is CASSLSGLTSYEQYF.

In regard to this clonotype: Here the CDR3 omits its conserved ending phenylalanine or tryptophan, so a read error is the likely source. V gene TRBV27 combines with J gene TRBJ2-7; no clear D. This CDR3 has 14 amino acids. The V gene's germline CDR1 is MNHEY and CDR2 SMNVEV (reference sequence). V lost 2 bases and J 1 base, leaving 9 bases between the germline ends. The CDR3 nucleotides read TGTGCCAGCAGTTTAGGGGTCGGGTCCTACGAGCAGTACTTA. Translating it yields CASSLGVGSYEQYL.

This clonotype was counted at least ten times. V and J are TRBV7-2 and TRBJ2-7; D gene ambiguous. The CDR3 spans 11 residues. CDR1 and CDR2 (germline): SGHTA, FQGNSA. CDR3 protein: CAVVNGYEQYF. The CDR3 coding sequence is TGTGCGGTCGTTAACGGATACGAGCAGTACTTC. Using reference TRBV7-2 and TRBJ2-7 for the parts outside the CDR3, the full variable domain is GAGVSQSPSNKVTEKGKDVELRCDPISGHTALYWYRQSLGQGLEFLIYFQGNSAPDKSGLPSDRFSAERTGGSVSTLTIQRTQQEDSAVYLCAVVNGYEQYFGPGTRLTVT.

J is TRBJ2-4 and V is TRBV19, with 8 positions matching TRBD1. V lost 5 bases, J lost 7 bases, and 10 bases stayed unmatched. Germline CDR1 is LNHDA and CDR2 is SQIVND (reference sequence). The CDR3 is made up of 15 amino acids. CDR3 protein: CASSEPAGGFNIQYF. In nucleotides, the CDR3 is TGTGCCAGTAGTGAACCCGCAGGGGGCTTCAACATTCAGTACTTC.

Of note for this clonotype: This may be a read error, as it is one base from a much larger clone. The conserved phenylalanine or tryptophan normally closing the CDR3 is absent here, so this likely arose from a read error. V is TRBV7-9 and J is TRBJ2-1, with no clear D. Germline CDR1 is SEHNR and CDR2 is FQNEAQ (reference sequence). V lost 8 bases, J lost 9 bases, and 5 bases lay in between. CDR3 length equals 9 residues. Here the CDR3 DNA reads TGTGCCAGCGGGTCTGAGCAGTTCTTA. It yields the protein CASGSEQFL.

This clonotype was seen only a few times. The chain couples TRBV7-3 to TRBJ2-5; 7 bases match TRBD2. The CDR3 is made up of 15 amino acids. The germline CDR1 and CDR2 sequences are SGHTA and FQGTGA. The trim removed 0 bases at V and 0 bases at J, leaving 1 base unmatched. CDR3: CASSLTGGYQETQYF. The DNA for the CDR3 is TGTGCCAGCAGCTTAACGGGAGGGTACCAAGAGACCCAGTACTTC.

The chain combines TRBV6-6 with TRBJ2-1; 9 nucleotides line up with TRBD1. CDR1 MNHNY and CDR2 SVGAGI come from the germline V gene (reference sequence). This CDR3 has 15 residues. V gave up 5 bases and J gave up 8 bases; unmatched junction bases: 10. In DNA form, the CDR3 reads TGTGCCAGCAGTCTGAGGGGACAGGGATCGGATGAGCAGTTCTTC. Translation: CASSLRGQGSDEQFF.

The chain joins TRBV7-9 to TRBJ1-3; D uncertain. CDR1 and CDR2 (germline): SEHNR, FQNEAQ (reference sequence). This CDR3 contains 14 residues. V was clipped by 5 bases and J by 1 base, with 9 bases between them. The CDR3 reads CASSLEVSGNTIYF. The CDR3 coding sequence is TGTGCCAGCAGCCTGGAGGTATCTGGAAACACCATATATTTT.

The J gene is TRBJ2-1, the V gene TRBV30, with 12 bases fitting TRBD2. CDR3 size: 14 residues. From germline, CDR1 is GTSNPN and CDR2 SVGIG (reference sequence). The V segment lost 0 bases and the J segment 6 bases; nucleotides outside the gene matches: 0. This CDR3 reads CAWSVGLAGNEQFF. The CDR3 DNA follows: TGTGCCTGGAGTGTGGGACTAGCGGGCAATGAGCAGTTCTTC.